This T cell receptor beta chain derives from a study of blood T cells in healthy people across ages. The use of a sample-barcoded 5' primer and a J-beta primer mix characterized a second PCR of 7 to 11 cycles. In TCRdb, the 5' RACE reads were re-called with MiXCR into one record per CDR3 protein. Of hundreds of thousands of distinct CDR3 sequences in the sample, 55% to 70% were seen once. Healthy Russian Caucasian donors spanned ages about 6 to 100 years. Per sample, at least 5 micrograms of total RNA were extracted. Worth noting for this clonotype: No antigen is known for it.

Between the trimmed V and J ends, which lost 1 base and 6 bases, there was a span of 4 bases. Germline V gene sequence: CDR1 LGHDT, CDR2 YNNKEL (reference sequence). This CDR3 contains 12 residues. General study findings and limits: Compared with aged donors, long-lived donors showed fewer expanded clones, suggesting selection.

This sequence was found in a man aged 25 to 40 in good health. The genes are TRBV3-1 and TRBJ1-5, with unresolved D. What was sequenced was blood. CDR3 DNA: TGTGCCAGCAGCCAAGTGATTCAGCCCCAGCATTTT. It codes for CASSQVIQPQHF.